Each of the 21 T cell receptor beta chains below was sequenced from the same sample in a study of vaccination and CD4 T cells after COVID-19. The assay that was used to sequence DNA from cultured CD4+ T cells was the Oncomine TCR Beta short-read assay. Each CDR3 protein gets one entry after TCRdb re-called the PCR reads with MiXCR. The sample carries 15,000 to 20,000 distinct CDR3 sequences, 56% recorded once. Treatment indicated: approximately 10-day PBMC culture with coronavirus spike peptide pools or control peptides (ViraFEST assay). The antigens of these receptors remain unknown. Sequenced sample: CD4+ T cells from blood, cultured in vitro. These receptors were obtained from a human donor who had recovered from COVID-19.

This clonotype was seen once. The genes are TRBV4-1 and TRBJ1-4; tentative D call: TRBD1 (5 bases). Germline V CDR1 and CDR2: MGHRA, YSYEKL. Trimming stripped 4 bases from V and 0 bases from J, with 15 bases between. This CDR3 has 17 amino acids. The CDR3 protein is CASSPHRGEATNEKLFF. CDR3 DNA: TGCGCCAGCAGCCCACACCGGGGGGAGGCAACTAATGAAAAACTGTTTTTT.

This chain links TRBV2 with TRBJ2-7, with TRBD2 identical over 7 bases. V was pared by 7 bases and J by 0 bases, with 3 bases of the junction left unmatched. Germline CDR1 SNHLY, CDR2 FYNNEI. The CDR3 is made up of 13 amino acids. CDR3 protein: CASNLADSYEQYF. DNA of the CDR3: TGTGCCAGCAACCTAGCGGACTCCTACGAGCAGTACTTC. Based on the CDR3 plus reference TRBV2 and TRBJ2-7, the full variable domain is EPEVTQTPSHQVTQMGQEVILRCVPISNHLYFYWYRQILGQKVEFLVSFYNNEISEKSEIFDDQFSVERPDGSNFTLKIRSTKLEDSAMYFCASNLADSYEQYFGPGTRLTVT.

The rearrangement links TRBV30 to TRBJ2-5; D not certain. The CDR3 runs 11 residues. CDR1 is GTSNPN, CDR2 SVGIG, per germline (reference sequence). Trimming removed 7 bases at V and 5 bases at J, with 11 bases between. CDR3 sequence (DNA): TGTGCCTCAATAGTCGGGGAGACCCAGTACTTC. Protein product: CASIVGETQYF. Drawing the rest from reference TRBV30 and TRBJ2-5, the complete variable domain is SQTIHQWPATLVQPVGSPLSLECTVEGTSNPNLYWYRQAAGRGLQLLFYSVGIGQISSEVPQNLSASRPQDRQFILSSKKLLLSDSGFYLCASIVGETQYFGPGTRLLVL.

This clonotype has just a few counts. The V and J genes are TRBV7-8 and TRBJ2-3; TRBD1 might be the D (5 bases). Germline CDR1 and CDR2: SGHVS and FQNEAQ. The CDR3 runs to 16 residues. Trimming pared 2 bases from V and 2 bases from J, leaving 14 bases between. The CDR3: CASSLKQASLTDTQYF. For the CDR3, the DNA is TGTGCCAGCAGCTTAAAACAGGCCAGCCTCACAGATACGCAGTATTTT.

In DNA, the CDR3 is TGTGCCAGCAGCCCTACCGGGACGTTAAAGGAAAAACTGTTTTTT. This translates into CASSPTGTLKEKLFF. The V gene is TRBV7-2, the J gene TRBJ1-4, with a weak D call TRBD1 (5 bases). CDR1 and CDR2 from the germline V gene are SGHTA and FQGNSA. The ends were cut back, 5 bases at V and 8 bases at J, with 18 bases in the middle. The CDR3 covers 15 residues. The full variable domain, in which reference TRBV7-2 and TRBJ1-4 provide the parts outside the CDR3, is GAGVSQSPSNKVTEKGKDVELRCDPISGHTALYWYRQSLGQGLEFLIYFQGNSAPDKSGLPSDRFSAERTGGSVSTLTIQRTQQEDSAVYLCASSPTGTLKEKLFFGSGTQLSVL.

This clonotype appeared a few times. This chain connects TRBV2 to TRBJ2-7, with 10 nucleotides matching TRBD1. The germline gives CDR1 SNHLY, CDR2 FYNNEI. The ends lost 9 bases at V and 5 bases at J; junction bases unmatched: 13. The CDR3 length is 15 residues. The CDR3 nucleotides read TGTGCCAGTTACGCCTCCGGGACAGGGGACCACGAGCAGTACTTC. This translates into CASYASGTGDHEQYF.

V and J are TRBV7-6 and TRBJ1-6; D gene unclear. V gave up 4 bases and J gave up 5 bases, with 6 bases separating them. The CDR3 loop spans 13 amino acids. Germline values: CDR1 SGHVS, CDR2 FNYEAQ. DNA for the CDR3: TGTGCCAGCAGCTGGGCCGATAATTCACCCCTCCACTTT. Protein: CASSWADNSPLHF.

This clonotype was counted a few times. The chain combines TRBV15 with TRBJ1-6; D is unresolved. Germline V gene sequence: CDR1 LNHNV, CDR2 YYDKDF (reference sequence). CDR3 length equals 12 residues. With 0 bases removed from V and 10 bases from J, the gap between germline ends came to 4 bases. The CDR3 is CATSRDTSPLHF. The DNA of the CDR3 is TGTGCCACCAGCAGAGACACCTCACCCCTCCACTTT.

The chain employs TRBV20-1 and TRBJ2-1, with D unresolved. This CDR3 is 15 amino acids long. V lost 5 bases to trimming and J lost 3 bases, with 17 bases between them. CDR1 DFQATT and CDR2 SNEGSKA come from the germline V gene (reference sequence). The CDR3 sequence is CSAESENVFYNEQFF. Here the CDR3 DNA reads TGCAGTGCTGAGAGCGAGAACGTCTTCTACAATGAGCAGTTCTTC.

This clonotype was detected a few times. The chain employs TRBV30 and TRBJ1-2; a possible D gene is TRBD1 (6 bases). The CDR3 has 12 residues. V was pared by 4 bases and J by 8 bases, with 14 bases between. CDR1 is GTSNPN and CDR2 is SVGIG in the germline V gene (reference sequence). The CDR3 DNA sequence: TGTGCCTGGACGACCGGGGGCCAAGGCTACACCTTC. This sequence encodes CAWTTGGQGYTF.

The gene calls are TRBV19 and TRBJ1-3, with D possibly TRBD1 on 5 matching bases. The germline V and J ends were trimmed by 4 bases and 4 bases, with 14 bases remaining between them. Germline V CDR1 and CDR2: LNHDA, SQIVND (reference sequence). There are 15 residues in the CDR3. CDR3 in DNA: TGTGCCAGTAGTACCATCAGGGTAATCGGAAACACCATATATTTT. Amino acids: CASSTIRVIGNTIYF.

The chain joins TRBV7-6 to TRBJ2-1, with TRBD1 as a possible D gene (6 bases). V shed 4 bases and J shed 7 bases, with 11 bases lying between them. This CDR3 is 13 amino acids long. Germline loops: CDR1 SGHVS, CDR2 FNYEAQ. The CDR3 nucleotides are TGTGCCAGCAGCTCCGATCAGGGGAATGAGCAGTTCTTC. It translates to CASSSDQGNEQFF.

The CDR3 DNA reads as TGTGCCAGCAGCTTAGATACAGGTTTCACAGATACGCAGTATTTT. It yields the protein CASSLDTGFTDTQYF. V usage is TRBV7-8 and J usage is TRBJ2-3; the D gene is possibly TRBD1 (5 bases). The V end lost 1 base, the J end lost 2 bases, and 10 bases lay between the germline ends. The CDR3 sequence is 15 residues long. Germline loops: CDR1 SGHVS, CDR2 FQNEAQ. The full variable domain, completed using reference TRBV7-8 and TRBJ2-3, is GAGVSQSPRYKVAKRGQDVALRCDPISGHVSLFWYQQALGQGPEFLTYFQNEAQLDKSGLPSDRFFAERPEGSVSTLKIQRTQQEDSAVYLCASSLDTGFTDTQYFGPGTRLTVL.

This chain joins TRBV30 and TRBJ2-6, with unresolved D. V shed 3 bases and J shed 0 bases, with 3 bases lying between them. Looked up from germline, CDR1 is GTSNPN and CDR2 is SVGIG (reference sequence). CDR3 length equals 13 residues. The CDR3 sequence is CAWSPSGANVLTF. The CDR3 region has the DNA TGTGCCTGGAGCCCCTCTGGGGCCAACGTCCTGACTTTC.

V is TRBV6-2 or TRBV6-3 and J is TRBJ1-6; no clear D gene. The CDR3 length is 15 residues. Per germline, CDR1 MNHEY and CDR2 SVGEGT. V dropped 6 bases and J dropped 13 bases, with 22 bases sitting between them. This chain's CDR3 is CASSFRRSVGRPLHF. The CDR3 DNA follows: TGTGCCAGCAGCTTCCGACGCTCCGTAGGGCGGCCCCTCCACTTT.

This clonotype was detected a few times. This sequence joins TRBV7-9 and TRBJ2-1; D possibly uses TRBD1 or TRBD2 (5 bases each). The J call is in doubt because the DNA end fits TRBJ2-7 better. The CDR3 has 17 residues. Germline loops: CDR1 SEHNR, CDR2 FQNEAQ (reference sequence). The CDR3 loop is CASSSRFPGPKSDEQYF. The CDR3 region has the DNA TGTGCCAGCAGCTCGAGATTTCCGGGACCGAAGAGCGACGAGCAGTACTTC.

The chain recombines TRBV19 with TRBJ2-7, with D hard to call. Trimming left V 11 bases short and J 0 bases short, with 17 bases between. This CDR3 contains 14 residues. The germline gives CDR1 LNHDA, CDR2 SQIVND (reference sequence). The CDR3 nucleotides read TGTGCCCCACCCCCCGTATTGAGCTCCTACGAGCAGTACTTC. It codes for CAPPPVLSSYEQYF.

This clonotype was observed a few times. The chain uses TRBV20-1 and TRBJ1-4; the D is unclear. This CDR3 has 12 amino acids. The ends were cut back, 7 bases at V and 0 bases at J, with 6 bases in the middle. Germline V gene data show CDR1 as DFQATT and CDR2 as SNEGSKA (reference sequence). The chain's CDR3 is CSVSATNEKLFF. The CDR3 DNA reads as TGCAGTGTATCTGCAACTAATGAAAAACTGTTTTTT.

CDR3 bases: TGCGCCAGCAGCCTGATCACGGACAGGGTGAAGCAGTACTTC. Protein sequence: CASSLITDRVKQYF. The V call is TRBV4-1, the J call TRBJ2-7; TRBD1 matches 8 bases. Looked up from germline, CDR1 is MGHRA and CDR2 is YSYEKL. This CDR3 spans 14 amino acids. V shed 4 bases and J 8 bases; nucleotides not matched to a gene: 10.

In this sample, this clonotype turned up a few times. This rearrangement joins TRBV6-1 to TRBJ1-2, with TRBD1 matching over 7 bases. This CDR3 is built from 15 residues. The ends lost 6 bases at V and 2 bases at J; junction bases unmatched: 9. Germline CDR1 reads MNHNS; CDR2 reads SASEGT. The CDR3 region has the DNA TGTGCCAGCAGGGCATGGGACAGCGGAAACTATGGCTACACCTTC. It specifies CASRAWDSGNYGYTF.

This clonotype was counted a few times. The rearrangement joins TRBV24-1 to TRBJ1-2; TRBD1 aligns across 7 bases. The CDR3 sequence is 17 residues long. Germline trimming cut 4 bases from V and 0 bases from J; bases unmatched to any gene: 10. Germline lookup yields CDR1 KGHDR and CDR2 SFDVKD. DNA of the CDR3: TGTGCCACCAGTGAGTTACAGGGGTCGGGTTCTAACTATGGCTACACCTTC. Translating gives CATSELQGSGSNYGYTF.